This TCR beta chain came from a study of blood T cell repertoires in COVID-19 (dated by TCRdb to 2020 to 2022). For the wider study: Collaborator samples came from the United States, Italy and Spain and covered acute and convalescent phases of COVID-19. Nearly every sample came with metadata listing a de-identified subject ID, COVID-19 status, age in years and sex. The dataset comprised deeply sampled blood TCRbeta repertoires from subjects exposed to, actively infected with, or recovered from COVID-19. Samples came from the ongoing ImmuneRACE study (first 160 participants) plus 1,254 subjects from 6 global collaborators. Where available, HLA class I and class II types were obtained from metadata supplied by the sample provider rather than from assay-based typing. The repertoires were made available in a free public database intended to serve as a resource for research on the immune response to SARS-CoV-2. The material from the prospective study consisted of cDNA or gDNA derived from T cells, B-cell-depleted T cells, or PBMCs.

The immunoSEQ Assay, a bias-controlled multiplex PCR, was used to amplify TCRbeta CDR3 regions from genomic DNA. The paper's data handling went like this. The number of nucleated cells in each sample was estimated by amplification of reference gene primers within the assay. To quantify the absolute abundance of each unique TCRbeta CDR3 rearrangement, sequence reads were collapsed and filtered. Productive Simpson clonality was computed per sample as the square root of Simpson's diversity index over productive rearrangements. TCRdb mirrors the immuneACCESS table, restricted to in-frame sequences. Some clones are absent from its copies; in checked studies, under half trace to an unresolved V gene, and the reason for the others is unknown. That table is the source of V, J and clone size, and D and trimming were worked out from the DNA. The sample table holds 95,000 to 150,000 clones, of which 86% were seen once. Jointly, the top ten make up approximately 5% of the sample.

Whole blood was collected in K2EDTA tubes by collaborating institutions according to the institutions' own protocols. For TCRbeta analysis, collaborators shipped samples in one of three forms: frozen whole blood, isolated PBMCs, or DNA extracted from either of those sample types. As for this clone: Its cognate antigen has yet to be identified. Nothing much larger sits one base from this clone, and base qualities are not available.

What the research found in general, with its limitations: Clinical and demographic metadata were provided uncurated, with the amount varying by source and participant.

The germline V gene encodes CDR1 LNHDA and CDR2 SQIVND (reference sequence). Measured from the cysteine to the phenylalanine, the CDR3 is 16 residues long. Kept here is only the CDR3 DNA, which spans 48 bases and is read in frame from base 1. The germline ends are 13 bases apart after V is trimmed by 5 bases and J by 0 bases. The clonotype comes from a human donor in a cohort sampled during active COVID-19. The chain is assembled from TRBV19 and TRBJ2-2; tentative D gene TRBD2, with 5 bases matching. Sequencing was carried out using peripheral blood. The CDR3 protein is CASSPRLYPNTGELFF. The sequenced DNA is TGTGCCAGTAGTCCCAGACTATACCCGAACACCGGGGAGCTGTTTTTT.